This TCR beta chain was sequenced during a study of human T cells and chemical hapten exposure (dated by TCRdb to 2020 to 2023). Regarding the study in general: For sensitization, 2% DPC in acetone was applied to a roughly 2 cm by roughly 2 cm area of upper inner arm skin. Throughout the study period of about 22 weeks, patients also received therapeutic DPC doses to the scalp every week. Patch testing was done on the upper back using Finn chambers containing 0.01% DPC, and results were scored after 6 days according to International Contact Dermatitis Research Group standards. Most of the patients in the cohort were female, and the cohort covered alopecia areata with under or over 50% scalp involvement, alopecia totalis and alopecia universalis. Libraries were pooled for sequencing, and per-sample TCR yields varied mainly because of small differences in library volumes within the pool. In alopecia patients, the study followed how the peripheral blood TCR repertoire changed in vivo over primary and secondary sensitization to diphenylcyclopropenone (DPC), a hapten. Blood samples were taken from patients before sensitization (week 0) and at 2, 6 and about 24 weeks after DPC sensitization. Around 30 alopecia patients provided blood for TCR sequencing at one to four time points (pre-sensitization, 2, 6 and 24 weeks). Study-wide conclusions, independent of this receptor: Because all patients had alopecia, a presumed autoimmune disease, the immune response of the patients might differ from that of healthy individuals. Compared with pre-sensitization or healthy control sets, expanded TCRs formed significantly more large CDR3 similarity clusters, which is consistent with antigen-driven responses. Repeated subsampling changed both the strength of the expansion versus patch-test correlation and the threshold at which that correlation became significant. DPC sensitization did not change the number of TCRs with a frequency above 1 in 1000, and there was no evidence of changes in global repertoire structure. The number of PT1 expanded TCRs positively correlated with patch test score, significant at thresholds 8, 16 and 32 but not 4.

The library relied on RACE. Sequenced using a NextSeq 500. Library preparation attached unique molecular identifiers to individual cDNA molecules for quantitative, reproducible TCR counting. Each blood RNA sample was used to sequence both TCR alpha and TCR beta chains. Under the source paper's analysis protocol: The median number of TCRs per sample was approximately 98,000, ranging from about 20,000 to 750,000. V, J and CDR3 annotation of the TCR reads was performed with the Decombinator software suite. To make PS versus PT1 abundance plots, every sample was subsampled to the same number of TCRs (28,000). Expanded TCRs were defined as absent before sensitization and observed at least eight times at the 2-week time point. The public reads were run again by TCRdb, first through fastp at Q25 and then through MiXCR, and only productive beta chains were kept. CDR3 protein sequences are deduplicated, and each keeps its most common genes and DNA. TCRdb's processing, not the authors' own work, is the source of the V and J calls. For this sample the table gives just over 80,000 distinct CDR3 sequences, of which about 10% were detected only once. The top ten hold approximately 4% of the sample.

As regards this clonotype: Its recognized antigen is unknown. Base qualities are not provided; no much larger clone lies one nucleotide away.

Interpreted using the paper, the time point label stands for: patch test 1, 2 weeks after DPC sensitization. The treatment or condition label, read with the paper, signifies: therapeutic diphenylcyclopropenone sensitization with weekly scalp DPC. Blood at each patch-test visit was drawn before the patch test was applied. To be eligible, patients had to be aged 18 to 70, diagnosed with alopecia and judged suitable for DPC therapy, while pregnant patients were excluded. Total RNA was extracted from unfractionated whole blood collected in Tempus Blood RNA tubes. CDR1 and CDR2 are drawn from the germline V gene: MRHNA, SNTAGT. Compared with germline, V lacks 4 bases and J lacks 4 bases; bases without a gene match: 7. From cysteine to phenylalanine, the CDR3 is 16 amino acids long. Only the CDR3 DNA stays, 48 bases, in frame from base 1.

The chain joins TRBV6-4 to TRBJ2-1; the junction holds 10 bases that match TRBD2. This TCR came from a woman aged 50 to 60 with alopecia areata. Some clones in this sample may be carry-over from other donors' samples. The sample consisted of whole blood, taken in connection with sensitization to the hapten diphenylcyclopropenone (DPC). In nucleotide form, the sequence is TGTGCCAGCAGTGTCCAGGGACTAGCGAGTTACAATGAGCAGTTCTTC. It codes for CASSVQGLASYNEQFF.